Listed below are T cell receptor beta chains from one sample, sequenced in a study of blood T cell repertoires in COVID-19. TCRdb keeps only in-frame clones here, not all; method: immunoSEQ multiplex PCR. There are fewer than 350,000 clones in the sample; about 90% occur only once, and 9.5% to 15% lies in the top ten. Material for sequencing was peripheral blood. These receptors all stem from a woman aged 25 to 39 with COVID-19, enrolled during active disease. Both conserved end residues are part of each CDR3. A D gene is named only where the DNA matches it firmly. Size is omitted from some rows. Given values are once, few, many or a class for expanded clones.

v_gene: TRBV2; d_gene: TRBD2; j_gene: TRBJ2-7; abundance: .; CDR3aa: CASSSGGRLTSGPYEQYF; CDR3nt: TGTGCCAGCAGTTCGGGCGGAAGGCTGACTAGCGGTCCCTACGAGCAGTACTTC
v_gene: TRBV27; d_gene: .; j_gene: TRBJ1-2; abundance: .; CDR3aa: CASSSGHDYGYTF; CDR3nt: TGTGCCAGCAGCTCCGGACACGACTATGGCTACACCTTC
v_gene: TRBV5-1; d_gene: .; j_gene: TRBJ2-7; abundance: .; CDR3aa: CASSLVSYEQYF; CDR3nt: TGCGCCAGCAGCTTGGTTAGCTACGAGCAGTACTTC
v_gene: TRBV7-2; d_gene: TRBD2; j_gene: TRBJ2-1; abundance: .; CDR3aa: CASSPTSGMYNEQFF; CDR3nt: TGTGCCAGCAGCCCCACTAGCGGGATGTACAATGAGCAGTTCTTC
v_gene: TRBV5-4; d_gene: TRBD1; j_gene: TRBJ2-7; abundance: .; CDR3aa: CASSLNPGQGYEQYF; CDR3nt: TGTGCCAGCAGCTTAAATCCGGGACAGGGCTACGAGCAGTACTTC
v_gene: TRBV19; d_gene: TRBD1; j_gene: TRBJ2-4; abundance: .; CDR3aa: CATTSGQGPQYF; CDR3nt: TGTGCCACCACATCCGGACAGGGCCCTCAGTACTTC
v_gene: TRBV27; d_gene: .; j_gene: TRBJ1-4; abundance: once; CDR3aa: CASRLRGSTTNEKLFF; CDR3nt: TGTGCCAGCAGGCTCCGCGGGTCGACAACTAATGAAAAACTGTTTTTT
v_gene: TRBV7-6; d_gene: TRBD2; j_gene: TRBJ2-2; abundance: .; CDR3aa: CASSLTGGTNTGELFF; CDR3nt: TGTGCCAGCAGCTTAACCGGGGGGACCAACACCGGGGAGCTGTTTTTT
v_gene: TRBV4-1; d_gene: TRBD2; j_gene: TRBJ2-1; abundance: once; CDR3aa: CASSQEVLLAESSSTYNEQFF; CDR3nt: TGCGCCAGCAGCCAAGAGGTCCTACTAGCGGAATCTTCCTCCACCTACAATGAGCAGTTCTTC
v_gene: TRBV5-6; d_gene: .; j_gene: TRBJ1-5; abundance: .; CDR3aa: CASSYGIHQPQHF; CDR3nt: TGTGCCAGCAGCTACGGGATCCATCAGCCCCAGCATTTT
v_gene: TRBV9; d_gene: .; j_gene: TRBJ2-2; abundance: .; CDR3aa: CASSYSRSRNTGELFF; CDR3nt: TGTGCCAGCAGCTACTCCCGCTCTCGGAACACCGGGGAGCTGTTTTTT
v_gene: TRBV12-5; d_gene: .; j_gene: TRBJ1-3; abundance: .; CDR3aa: CASALGVSGNTIYF; CDR3nt: TGTGCTAGTGCCCTAGGGGTGTCTGGAAACACCATATATTTT
v_gene: TRBV28; d_gene: TRBD1; j_gene: TRBJ1-5; abundance: .; CDR3aa: CASGTGGYTQPQHF; CDR3nt: TGTGCCAGCGGGACAGGGGGTTACACCCAGCCCCAGCATTTT
v_gene: TRBV7-2; d_gene: TRBD2; j_gene: TRBJ2-1; abundance: .; CDR3aa: CASSLVRGVYNEQFF; CDR3nt: TGTGCCAGCAGCTTAGTGCGGGGGGTCTACAATGAGCAGTTCTTC
v_gene: TRBV5-5; d_gene: .; j_gene: TRBJ2-7; abundance: .; CDR3aa: CASSSDWDYEQYF; CDR3nt: TGTGCCAGCAGTTCGGACTGGGACTACGAGCAGTACTTC
v_gene: TRBV5-4; d_gene: .; j_gene: TRBJ2-7; abundance: .; CDR3aa: CASIPDSQFGQYF; CDR3nt: TGTGCCAGCATTCCCGACAGCCAGTTTGGGCAGTACTTC
v_gene: TRBV5-1; d_gene: TRBD1; j_gene: TRBJ2-7; abundance: .; CDR3aa: CASHPGQGTYEQYF; CDR3nt: TGCGCCAGTCACCCGGGACAGGGCACGTACGAGCAGTACTTC
v_gene: TRBV7-2; d_gene: .; j_gene: TRBJ2-7; abundance: .; CDR3aa: CASSLGVRLYEQYF; CDR3nt: TGTGCCAGCAGCTTAGGGGTTAGACTTTACGAGCAGTACTTC
v_gene: TRBV4-2; d_gene: .; j_gene: TRBJ2-1; abundance: .; CDR3aa: CASSQEDRVGANEQFF; CDR3nt: TGTGCCAGCAGCCAAGAAGATAGGGTAGGGGCCAATGAGCAGTTCTTC
v_gene: TRBV5-6; d_gene: .; j_gene: TRBJ1-3; abundance: .; CDR3aa: CASSWRLFSSDTIYF; CDR3nt: TGTGCCAGCAGCTGGAGACTATTCTCAAGCGACACCATATATTTT
v_gene: TRBV11-2; d_gene: .; j_gene: TRBJ2-3; abundance: .; CDR3aa: CASSLDGGRTDTQYF; CDR3nt: TGTGCCAGCAGCTTAGATGGGGGCAGGACAGATACGCAGTATTTT
v_gene: TRBV3-1/TRBV3-2; d_gene: .; j_gene: TRBJ2-3; abundance: .; CDR3aa: CASSQDQAGPNWGTQYF; CDR3nt: TGTGCCAGCAGCCAAGATCAGGCAGGGCCAAATTGGGGTACGCAGTATTTT
v_gene: TRBV3-1/TRBV3-2; d_gene: TRBD2; j_gene: TRBJ2-1; abundance: .; CDR3aa: CASSPRTSGATYNEQFF; CDR3nt: TGTGCCAGCAGCCCGCGGACTAGCGGGGCCACCTACAATGAGCAGTTCTTC
v_gene: TRBV19; d_gene: .; j_gene: TRBJ1-2; abundance: .; CDR3aa: CASGDPVWGGKSYTF; CDR3nt: TGTGCCAGCGGTGATCCAGTGTGGGGGGGGAAATCCTACACCTTC
v_gene: TRBV9; d_gene: .; j_gene: TRBJ2-1; abundance: .; CDR3aa: CASSPVAAPYNEQFF; CDR3nt: TGTGCCAGCAGTCCAGTTGCGGCCCCCTACAATGAGCAGTTCTTC
v_gene: TRBV7-6; d_gene: TRBD1; j_gene: TRBJ2-5; abundance: .; CDR3aa: CARRQGQKKETQYF; CDR3nt: TGTGCCAGGAGACAGGGGCAGAAAAAAGAGACCCAGTACTTC
v_gene: TRBV27; d_gene: .; j_gene: TRBJ2-7; abundance: .; CDR3aa: CASSSRAGWEQYF; CDR3nt: TGTGCCAGCAGTTCCCGGGCGGGGTGGGAGCAGTACTTC
v_gene: TRBV27; d_gene: .; j_gene: TRBJ1-3; abundance: .; CDR3aa: CASSLYASSGNTIYF; CDR3nt: TGTGCCAGCAGTTTATATGCGTCTTCTGGAAACACCATATATTTT
v_gene: TRBV2; d_gene: TRBD2; j_gene: TRBJ2-5; abundance: .; CDR3aa: CASIGTSGVGETQYF; CDR3nt: TGTGCCAGCATAGGGACTAGCGGGGTGGGGGAGACCCAGTACTTC
v_gene: TRBV7-9; d_gene: TRBD2; j_gene: TRBJ2-1; abundance: .; CDR3aa: CASSSGLAPYNEQFF; CDR3nt: TGTGCCAGCAGCTCCGGACTAGCCCCTTACAATGAGCAGTTCTTC
v_gene: TRBV28; d_gene: .; j_gene: TRBJ2-6; abundance: .; CDR3aa: CASSFGLTGANVLTF; CDR3nt: TGTGCCAGCAGTTTTGGACTAACTGGGGCCAACGTCCTGACTTTC
v_gene: TRBV6-5; d_gene: TRBD2; j_gene: TRBJ2-7; abundance: .; CDR3aa: CASRLGLAGGYEQYF; CDR3nt: TGTGCCAGCAGGCTGGGACTAGCGGGGGGATACGAGCAGTACTTC
v_gene: TRBV9; d_gene: TRBD1; j_gene: TRBJ1-1; abundance: .; CDR3aa: CASSVTGVTEAFF; CDR3nt: TGTGCCAGCAGCGTAACAGGGGTAACTGAAGCTTTCTTT
v_gene: TRBV28; d_gene: TRBD1; j_gene: TRBJ2-5; abundance: once; CDR3aa: CASRLWGQGPQETQYF; CDR3nt: TGTGCCAGCAGGTTATGGGGACAGGGACCTCAAGAGACCCAGTACTTC
v_gene: TRBV11-2; d_gene: TRBD1; j_gene: TRBJ1-2; abundance: .; CDR3aa: CASSLEGGTPGYGYTF; CDR3nt: TGTGCCAGCAGCTTAGAAGGGGGCACTCCCGGGTATGGCTACACCTTC
v_gene: TRBV27; d_gene: .; j_gene: TRBJ1-4; abundance: .; CDR3aa: CASSPGGGYRNEKLFF; CDR3nt: TGTGCCAGCAGCCCGGGGGGAGGGTACAGGAATGAAAAACTGTTTTTT
v_gene: TRBV5-1; d_gene: TRBD1; j_gene: TRBJ1-1; abundance: .; CDR3aa: CASSLGTGTGAFF; CDR3nt: TGCGCCAGCAGCTTGGGGACCGGGACAGGGGCTTTCTTT
v_gene: TRBV5-1; d_gene: TRBD1; j_gene: TRBJ2-5; abundance: .; CDR3aa: CASSLAERGGLEETQYF; CDR3nt: TGCGCCAGCAGCTTGGCCGAGCGAGGGGGCCTGGAGGAGACCCAGTACTTC
v_gene: TRBV19; d_gene: .; j_gene: TRBJ1-6; abundance: .; CDR3aa: CASSIDLSLGSSYNSPLHF; CDR3nt: TGTGCCAGTAGTATAGATCTAAGTCTGGGGAGCTCCTATAATTCACCCCTCCACTTT
v_gene: TRBV5-4; d_gene: .; j_gene: TRBJ1-4; abundance: .; CDR3aa: CASSLSDSRNEKLFF; CDR3nt: TGTGCCAGCAGCTTGAGCGACAGCCGTAATGAAAAACTGTTTTTT
v_gene: TRBV4-1; d_gene: .; j_gene: TRBJ2-3; abundance: .; CDR3aa: CASSTGRGDTQYF; CDR3nt: TGCGCCAGCAGTACCGGGCGAGGGGATACGCAGTATTTT
v_gene: TRBV19; d_gene: .; j_gene: TRBJ1-1; abundance: .; CDR3aa: CASSIGGTGRTEAFF; CDR3nt: TGTGCCAGTAGTATAGGGGGAACAGGGCGGACTGAAGCTTTCTTT
v_gene: TRBV7-9; d_gene: .; j_gene: TRBJ2-1; abundance: .; CDR3aa: CASSRDTSYNEQFF; CDR3nt: TGTGCCAGCAGCCGGGACACATCCTACAATGAGCAGTTCTTC
v_gene: TRBV30; d_gene: .; j_gene: TRBJ2-3; abundance: .; CDR3aa: CAWSPELSPTADTQYF; CDR3nt: TGTGCCTGGAGCCCGGAGCTCAGTCCAACCGCAGATACGCAGTATTTT
v_gene: TRBV28; d_gene: .; j_gene: TRBJ2-5; abundance: .; CDR3aa: CASSLFRISGQETQYF; CDR3nt: TGTGCCAGCAGTTTATTCCGTATAAGCGGACAAGAGACCCAGTACTTC
v_gene: TRBV2; d_gene: .; j_gene: TRBJ2-1; abundance: .; CDR3aa: CARGHSEYNEQFF; CDR3nt: TGTGCCAGAGGACACAGCGAGTACAATGAGCAGTTCTTC